Detailed here is one T cell receptor beta chain. The antigen is not known. This entry is derived from a study of siplizumab effects on memory and regulatory T cells. Study-wide results and caveats: Roughly 75-96% of dividing CD4+ or CD8+ clones were without an attributable naive or memory phenotype. Apparently more diverse than memory cells, naive T cells also seemed major alloresponse contributors.

Generated by immunoSEQ multiplex PCR, the TCRdb table keeps only in-frame clones and is missing some. Of some 120,000 clones in the sample, around 94% were seen once. This receptor was identified in a human donor in good health. Sequences were obtained from non-Treg CD4+ T cells sorted from blood.

In DNA form, the CDR3 reads TGCGCCAGCCGAGGTTGGGACAGGGCGGGTGAGCAGTTCTTC. Its translation: CASRGWDRAGEQFF. The genes are TRBV4-1 and TRBJ2-1; 9 bases match TRBD1. The germline CDR1 and CDR2 sequences are MGHRA and YSYEKL. The V segment lost 8 bases and the J segment 9 bases; nucleotides outside the gene matches: 11. CDR3 size: 14 residues.